The clone carrying this T cell receptor (beta chain) was seen only once. The antigen remains undetermined. A much larger clone lies a single base off, so this may be a read error. CDR1 is SNHLY, CDR2 FYNNEI, per germline. The CDR3 spans 12 residues. TCR alpha and beta CDR3 regions were amplified from RNA using iRepertoire nested multiplex PCR. Tissue mRNA or PBMC total RNA, roughly 95-400 ng, went into one-step reverse transcription and amplification. In TCRdb, the multiplex PCR reads were re-called with MiXCR into one record per CDR3 protein. The table lists roughly 200,000 distinct CDR3 sequences, 32% of them singletons. This record comes from a study of glioma-infiltrating T cells. General observations from the study: Tissue-blood divergence was below expectation in non-neoplastic patients, above in gliomas. Only very few CDR3 sequences appeared in both tissue and blood.

The source material was glioma tissue, nonneoplastic brain tissue, or PBMCs (not recorded which). This TCR was recovered from a human donor with low-grade glioma or glioblastoma, undergoing nonglioma brain surgery, or in good health (not recorded which). The chain combines TRBV2 with TRBJ1-5; D gene ambiguous. DNA for the CDR3: TGTGCCAGCATTGAAGCGCTTCAGCCCCAGCATTTT. Its translation is CASIEALQPQHF.